The rows below give T cell receptor beta chains drawn from one sample of a study of metastatic and nonmetastatic thyroid tumors. TCRdb re-clonotyped the PCR reads via MiXCR. The table shows approximately 17,000 clones, with about 26% occurring only once. Sequenced input: adjacent normal tissue. These receptors were collected from a female donor with papillary thyroid cancer or a benign thyroid nodule (not recorded which). Some clones in this sample may be carry-over from other donors' samples. CDR3s include the opening cysteine and the closing phenylalanine or tryptophan. The order of the fields is clone size, V gene, J gene, D gene, CDR3 DNA, CDR3 protein. The D gene is left open where the match is weak. Rows give clone size only sometimes, using once, few, many, or a class for an expanded clone.

many,TRBV6-1,TRBJ1-2,-,TGTGCCAGCCAGAGAGGGTTTAACTATGGCTACACCTTC,CASQRGFNYGYTF
-,TRBV18,TRBJ2-6,-,TGTGCCAGCTCACCAATGTCTGGAAGCTCTGGGGCCAACGTCCTGACTTTC,CASSPMSGSSGANVLTF
few,TRBV6-1,TRBJ2-5,-,TGTGCCAGCAGCAAGCTATTGGGGTTCCAACACCAAGAGACCCAGTACTTC,CASSKLLGFQHQETQYF
-,TRBV20-1,TRBJ2-7,TRBD1,TGCAGTGCTAGAGAAGGGACAGGGGGCTCCTACGAGCGGTACTTC,CSAREGTGGSYERYF
few,TRBV20-1,TRBJ2-7,-,TGCAGTGCTAGGATCACAGGGAGTACGGGGCAGTACTTC,CSARITGSTGQYF
few,TRBV6-4,TRBJ1-4,TRBD1,TGTGCCAGCGGACGTGGGGGGACAGGGGACGAAAAACTGTTTTTT,CASGRGGTGDEKLFF
-,TRBV7-2,TRBJ2-1,TRBD1,TGTGCCAGCAGCTGGATCCGAGACAGGGGACTCTGGGCCTACAATGAGCAGTTCTTC,CASSWIRDRGLWAYNEQFF
-,TRBV4-3,TRBJ2-2,TRBD2,TGCGCCAGCAGCCTCTCCGGGACTAGCGGGGTCGGGGAGCTGTTTTTT,CASSLSGTSGVGELFF
-,TRBV29-1,TRBJ2-7,TRBD1,TGCAGCGTCCCCGTGGGCAGGGGGCTTTCGGAAGAGCAGTACTTC,CSVPVGRGLSEEQYF
few,TRBV27,TRBJ1-6,-,TGTGCCAGCAGTTTAAGGGGCAAGGAGAGCTCCTATAATTCACCCCTCCACTTT,CASSLRGKESSYNSPLHF
few,TRBV24-1,TRBJ2-1,TRBD1,TGTGCCACCAGTGAGGACAGGCTACACAATGAGCAGTTCTTC,CATSEDRLHNEQFF
many,TRBV28,TRBJ2-3,-,TGTGCCAGCAGTTTTAAGGCGGGATACGACACAGATACGCAGTATTTT,CASSFKAGYDTDTQYF
-,TRBV27,TRBJ2-3,-,TGTGCCAGCAGTTTCGGTGTTACGCAGTATTTT,CASSFGVTQYF
few,TRBV5-1,TRBJ1-1,-,TGCGCCAGCAGCTTGTTTGGCAGGAACACTGAAGCTTTCTTT,CASSLFGRNTEAFF
few,TRBV9,TRBJ1-1,-,TGTGCCAGCAGCGACCGGGTTGGTACTGAAGCTTTCTTT,CASSDRVGTEAFF
medium-sized,TRBV30,TRBJ2-4,TRBD1,TGTGCCTGGAGTGGGACAGGGGGAAAAAACATTCAGTACTTC,CAWSGTGGKNIQYF
few,TRBV5-5,TRBJ2-1,TRBD2,TGTGCCAGCAGCTTGGGACTAGCGGCCAACAATGAGCAGTTCTTC,CASSLGLAANNEQFF
-,TRBV20-1,TRBJ2-1,TRBD2,TGCAGTGCTAGAGATCGCGGGAGTTCTTGGGATGAGCAGTTCTTC,CSARDRGSSWDEQFF
once,TRBV20-1,TRBJ2-2,TRBD2,TGCAGTGCCCAGACCAGCGGGAGAACCGGGGAGCTGTTTTTT,CSAQTSGRTGELFF
-,TRBV4-1,TRBJ2-7,-,TGCGCCAGCAGCCAAGATTTGACCTACGAGCAGTACTTC,CASSQDLTYEQYF
few,TRBV28,TRBJ1-1,-,TGTGCCAGCAGTTTAAACAGGGCTAAGAACGCTGAAGCTTTCTTT,CASSLNRAKNAEAFF
-,TRBV20-1,TRBJ2-7,-,TGCAGTGCGCCAGGGATCTACGAGCAGTACTTC,CSAPGIYEQYF
-,TRBV19,TRBJ2-6,TRBD1,TGTGCCAGTAAAATACAGGGGTACGGGGCCAACGTCCTGACTTTC,CASKIQGYGANVLTF
-,TRBV20-1,TRBJ2-1,TRBD2,TGCAGTGCTAGAGATGAGGGCGGGAGAAATGGGAATGAGCAGTTCTTC,CSARDEGGRNGNEQFF
-,TRBV28,TRBJ1-1,-,TGTGCCAGCAGTTTAGGGCAGTTGAACACTGAAGCTTTCTTT,CASSLGQLNTEAFF
few,TRBV6-5,TRBJ2-2,-,TGTGCCAGCAGTTACTTCAGTGCAGGGGAGCTGTTTTTT,CASSYFSAGELFF
many,TRBV20-1,TRBJ1-6,-,TGCAGTGCTAGTCGGGGCAGGGGCAACTCACCCCTCCACTTT,CSASRGRGNSPLHF
-,TRBV5-4,TRBJ1-4,TRBD1,TGTGCCAGCAGCTCTAACAGGGGAGTTAATGAAAAACTGTTTTTT,CASSSNRGVNEKLFF
few,TRBV28,TRBJ2-7,-,TGTGCCAGCAGTCGGGCGGAGGTGAGGTACGAGCAGTACTTC,CASSRAEVRYEQYF
few,TRBV6-2/TRBV6-3,TRBJ1-1,-,TGTGCCAGCAGTTATGGGGGGATCCAAGAAGCTTTCTTT,CASSYGGIQEAFF
few,TRBV12-3/TRBV12-4,TRBJ2-2,-,TGTGCCAGCAGTTTCCGGGGCGGTGAGCTGTTTTTT,CASSFRGGELFF
large,TRBV13,TRBJ2-3,TRBD1,TGTGCCAGCAGCTTTGTATCTCGGGACAGGCAATGGGATACGCAGTATTTT,CASSFVSRDRQWDTQYF
-,TRBV5-1,TRBJ1-2,-,TGCGCCAGCAGCTTCGGGCAGCTTTATGGCTACACCTTC,CASSFGQLYGYTF
-,TRBV3-1,TRBJ2-7,TRBD2,TGTGCCAGCAGCCAACTAGCGGAGTCCTACGAGCAGTACTTC,CASSQLAESYEQYF
-,TRBV6-1,TRBJ1-5,-,TGTGCCAGCAGTCTTGACCGATCCAATCAGCCCCAGCATTTT,CASSLDRSNQPQHF
-,TRBV5-4,TRBJ2-6,-,TGTGCCAGCAGCTTAGGTCAGGGGGGGTTCTCTGGGGCCAACGTCCTGACTTTC,CASSLGQGGFSGANVLTF
-,TRBV19,TRBJ1-2,-,TGTGCCAGTTCCGACAGGAACTATGGCTACACCTTC,CASSDRNYGYTF
-,TRBV11-2,TRBJ1-3,-,TGTGCCAGCAGCTTATGGGGTTCTGGAAACACCATATATTTT,CASSLWGSGNTIYF
-,TRBV28,TRBJ2-7,-,TGTGCCAGCACCCGGACAGCAACTCGTCGAGAGCAGTACTTC,CASTRTATRREQYF
few,TRBV6-1,TRBJ1-1,-,TGTGCCAGCAGTAGGCCAGGTCTCTTGAACACTGAAGCTTTCTTT,CASSRPGLLNTEAFF
few,TRBV20-1,TRBJ2-1,-,TGCAGTGCTATAGCAAGGGCGGCAGGAACCTACAATGAGCAGTTCTTC,CSAIARAAGTYNEQFF
few,TRBV29-1,TRBJ2-3,-,TGCAGCGTGGGCCAAGGTATCAAAGATACGCAGTATTTT,CSVGQGIKDTQYF
few,TRBV19,TRBJ1-3,-,TGTGCCAGTAGTATTCGTAACTCTGGAAACACCATATATTTT,CASSIRNSGNTIYF
-,TRBV5-1,TRBJ1-1,-,TGCGCCAGCAGCTTGAGCGGGGCCCGTATGAACACTGAAGCTTTCTTT,CASSLSGARMNTEAFF
few,TRBV12-3/TRBV12-4,TRBJ2-1,TRBD2,TGTGCCAGCAGTTTAAGAGGGTTGGGACTAGCGGTTTACAATGAGCAGTTCTTC,CASSLRGLGLAVYNEQFF
large,TRBV28,TRBJ1-6,-,TGTGCCAGCAGGGACAGCAATAATTCACCCCTCCACTTT,CASRDSNNSPLHF
-,TRBV20-1,TRBJ2-1,TRBD2,TGCAGTGCTAGAGACCCGGGACTAGCGGGAGTGAGTTCTGAGCAGTTCTTC,CSARDPGLAGVSSEQFF
-,TRBV10-3,TRBJ2-7,-,TGTGCCATCGCCTTCGGGGCCTTCAACTACGAGCAGTACTTC,CAIAFGAFNYEQYF
-,TRBV30,TRBJ2-7,-,TGTGCCTGGAGCAAGGGACCGGGCCCAGCCTACGAGCAGTACTTC,CAWSKGPGPAYEQYF
once,TRBV3-1,TRBJ1-1,-,TGTGCCAGCAGCCAAGATCGGGACCGGGACATTGAAGCTTTCTTT,CASSQDRDRDIEAFF
-,TRBV6-5,TRBJ2-7,TRBD2,TGTGCCAGCAGTTACTCGAGTCCAGCGGGAGGTTATGAGCAGTACTTC,CASSYSSPAGGYEQYF
-,TRBV6-1,TRBJ1-2,TRBD1,TGTGCCAGCAGTGTCGGGGGGACAGGGAGGTCCTATGGCTACACCTTC,CASSVGGTGRSYGYTF
-,TRBV12-3/TRBV12-4,TRBJ2-2,TRBD1,TGTGCCAGCAGCACAGGGGTGGCCGGGGAGCTGTTTTTT,CASSTGVAGELFF
few,TRBV28,TRBJ2-3,TRBD2,TGTGCCAGCAGTCCAGCGGGAGAGGGTGGTAGTACGCAGTATTTT,CASSPAGEGGSTQYF
medium-sized,TRBV29-1,TRBJ2-7,-,TGCAGCGTTGCCCGGGCGCAGGGGGAGCAGTACTTC,CSVARAQGEQYF
-,TRBV19,TRBJ2-2,TRBD2,TGTGCCAGTAGTATGGTAGCGGGAGGCAACACCGGGGAGCTGTTTTTT,CASSMVAGGNTGELFF
-,TRBV9,TRBJ2-5,TRBD2,TGTGCCAGCAGCGTAGTCGGGACTAGCGGGAGGGGGGAGACCCAGTACTTC,CASSVVGTSGRGETQYF
-,TRBV12-3/TRBV12-4,TRBJ2-3,TRBD2,TGTGCCAGCGGGAGGGGAATAGGCAATCAAGATACGCAGTATTTT,CASGRGIGNQDTQYF
few,TRBV10-3,TRBJ2-7,-,TGTGCCATCAGTGAGTCTCAGGGGTTGGGGCAGTACTTC,CAISESQGLGQYF
few,TRBV2,TRBJ1-1,-,TGTGCCAGCACCCAGGGCCGAAGGTTTTCCACTGAAGCTTTCTTT,CASTQGRRFSTEAFF